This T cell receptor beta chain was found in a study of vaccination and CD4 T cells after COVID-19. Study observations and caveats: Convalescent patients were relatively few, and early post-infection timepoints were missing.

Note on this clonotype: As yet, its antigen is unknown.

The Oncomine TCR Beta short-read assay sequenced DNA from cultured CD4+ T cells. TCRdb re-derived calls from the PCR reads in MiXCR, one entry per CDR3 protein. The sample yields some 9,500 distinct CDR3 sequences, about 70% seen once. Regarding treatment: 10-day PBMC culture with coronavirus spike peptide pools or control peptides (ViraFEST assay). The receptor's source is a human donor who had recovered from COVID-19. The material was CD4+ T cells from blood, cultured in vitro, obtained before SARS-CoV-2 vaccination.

Here the CDR3 DNA reads TGTGCCAGCAGTTACGCGGGGACAGGGGAAGGGGGGCCCCAGCATTTT. As protein: CASSYAGTGEGGPQHF. The rearrangement uses TRBV6-5 and TRBJ1-5; 10 bases match TRBD1. Unmatched junction bases numbered 10, after V lost 2 bases and J lost 9 bases. The CDR3 consists of 16 residues. Germline CDR1 reads MNHEY; CDR2 reads SVGAGI.